Listed here are 25 T cell receptor beta chains from one sample, sequenced in a study of T cell repertoires in cytomegalovirus infection. Each CDR3 protein is one row after TCRdb ran MiXCR on the reads. Of some 590,000 distinct CDR3 sequences in the sample, under 45% are singletons; the top ten hold around 50%. Antigen specificity for these receptors is unknown. The source material was cultured PBMCs, sampled from culture after CMV antigen stimulation. These receptors were collected from a human donor in good health (CMV status not recorded). Some clones in this sample may be carry-over from other donors' samples.

With regard to this clonotype: The junction departs from germline at one end; a sequencing error may be responsible. This chain uses TRBV7-8 with TRBJ1-4, with 10 bases fitting TRBD1. The CDR3 sequence is 14 residues long. Germline V lookup: CDR1 SGHVS, CDR2 FQNEAQ. CDR3 in DNA: TGTGCCAGCAGCCCGCGGGACAGGGGTGAAATACTGTTTTTT. It yields the protein CASSPRDRGEILFF.

The chain has TRBV5-6 and TRBJ1-2; D is undetermined. Between the trimmed V and J ends, which lost 1 base and 8 bases, there was a span of 9 bases. Germline loops: CDR1 SGHDT, CDR2 YYEEEE. The CDR3 runs to 12 residues. The CDR3 region is CASSLPVGGYTF. CDR3 coding DNA: TGTGCCAGCAGCTTGCCAGTGGGCGGCTACACCTTC.

This chain links TRBV6-2 or TRBV6-3 with TRBJ2-7, with 9 bases fitting TRBD1. This CDR3 contains 12 residues. Per the germline V gene, CDR1 is MNHEY and CDR2 is SVGEGT. Trimming took 5 bases from V and 11 from J; bases not matched to a gene: 7. Here the CDR3 DNA reads TGTGCCAGCAGTGAACTTAGACAGGGGGAGTACTTC. Its protein product is CASSELRQGEYF.

This clonotype was seen only once. V and J are TRBV20-1 and TRBJ2-1, with D maybe TRBD1 (6 bases). The germline V gene encodes CDR1 DFQATT and CDR2 SNEGSKA (reference sequence). This CDR3 spans 12 amino acids. The CDR3 DNA follows: TGCAGACCCGGGACAACCTACAATGAGCAGTTCTTC. Its protein is CRPGTTYNEQFF.

V is TRBV7-8 and J is TRBJ1-1; no firm D call. The CDR3 is 14 amino acids. Trimming took off 5 bases at V and 2 bases at J, with 12 bases between the two ends. Germline assignment: CDR1 SGHVS and CDR2 FQNEAQ. The CDR3 DNA is TGTGCCAGCAGCCCCACGGATCTTAACACTGAAGCTTTCTTT. Protein sequence: CASSPTDLNTEAFF.

In this sample, this clonotype turned up a few times. V usage is TRBV7-9 and J usage is TRBJ1-1; perhaps TRBD1 as D (6 bases). In germline, CDR1 is SEHNR, CDR2 FQNEAQ (reference sequence). Trimming took off 5 bases at V and 1 base at J, with 14 bases between the two ends. The CDR3 is 15 residues long. The CDR3 here is CASSPTDRPNTEAFF. In DNA form, the CDR3 reads TGTGCCAGCAGCCCAACCGACAGGCCGAACACTGAAGCTTTCTTT. Filled out from reference TRBV7-9 and TRBJ1-1, the complete variable domain reads DTGVSQNPRHKITKRGQNVTFRCDPISEHNRLYWYRQTLGQGPEFLTYFQNEAQLEKSRLLSDRFSAERPKGSFSTLEIQRTEQGDSAMYLCASSPTDRPNTEAFFGQGTRLTVV.

The CDR3: CASSSLAGRGETQYF. In DNA, the CDR3 is TGTGCCAGCAGCTCCCTAGCGGGAAGGGGAGAGACCCAGTACTTC. The chain is built from TRBV7-2 and TRBJ2-5, with 9 bases that match TRBD2. V lost 4 bases and J lost 4; bases outside the gene matches: 7. There are 15 residues in the CDR3. Germline CDR1 is SGHTA and CDR2 is FQGNSA. The full variable domain, completed using reference TRBV7-2 and TRBJ2-5, is GAGVSQSPSNKVTEKGKDVELRCDPISGHTALYWYRQSLGQGLEFLIYFQGNSAPDKSGLPSDRFSAERTGGSVSTLTIQRTQQEDSAVYLCASSSLAGRGETQYFGPGTRLLVL.

The chain is built from TRBV19 and TRBJ1-1, with 7 nucleotides matching TRBD1. CDR1 and CDR2 from the germline V gene are LNHDA and SQIVND (reference sequence). With 5 bases clipped from V and 7 bases from J, the junction kept 13 bases outside the gene matches. This CDR3 region has 15 residues. The CDR3 protein is CASSVTGTAMNEAFF. In nucleotides, the CDR3 is TGTGCCAGTAGTGTCACCGGGACAGCGATGAATGAAGCTTTCTTT.

V gene TRBV12-3 or TRBV12-4 combines with J gene TRBJ2-4; D might be TRBD1 (5 bases). The CDR3 runs to 14 residues. V was trimmed by 0 bases and J by 9 bases, leaving 12 bases between them. CDR3 in amino acids: CASSLAPQAPIQYF. For the CDR3, the DNA is TGTGCCAGCAGTTTAGCGCCACAGGCCCCCATTCAGTACTTC.

The gene calls are TRBV11-2 and TRBJ2-3; D gene ambiguous. V dropped 2 bases and J dropped 1 base, with 13 bases sitting between them. The CDR3 contains 16 residues. Germline V gene sequence: CDR1 SGHAT, CDR2 FQNNGV. In nucleotides, the CDR3 is TGTGCCAGCAGCTTAACCGGCGGATACGGCACAGATACGCAGTATTTT. Translating it yields CASSLTGGYGTDTQYF. Drawing the rest from reference TRBV11-2 and TRBJ2-3, the complete variable domain is EAGVAQSPRYKIIEKRQSVAFWCNPISGHATLYWYQQILGQGPKLLIQFQNNGVVDDSQLPKDRFSAERLKGVDSTLKIQPAKLEDSAVYLCASSLTGGYGTDTQYFGPGTRLTVL.

CDR3 sequence reads: CASSSPGLAGGEQFF. In nucleotides, the CDR3 is TGTGCCAGCAGTTCTCCGGGACTAGCGGGAGGGGAGCAGTTCTTC. The chain recombines TRBV28 with TRBJ2-1; 16 positions match TRBD2. Per the germline V gene, CDR1 is MDHEN and CDR2 is SYDVKM. Germline trimming cut 4 bases from V and 10 bases from J; bases unmatched to any gene: 4. There are 15 residues in the CDR3.

The J gene is TRBJ1-1, the V gene TRBV14; TRBD1 might be the D (5 bases). Germline-derived CDR1 and CDR2 are SGHDN and FVKESK. The CDR3 has 12 residues. V lost 2 bases, J lost 7 bases, and 8 bases lay in between. The DNA of the CDR3 is TGTGCCAGCAGCCAACCGGGGGGTGAAGCTTTCTTT. Its protein product is CASSQPGGEAFF. Filled out from reference TRBV14 and TRBJ1-1, the complete variable domain reads EAGVTQFPSHSVIEKGQTVTLRCDPISGHDNLYWYRRVMGKEIKFLLHFVKESKQDESGMPNNRFLAERTGGTYSTLKVQPAELEDSGVYFCASSQPGGEAFFGQGTRLTVV.

This rearrangement joins TRBV25-1 to TRBJ1-5; the match to TRBD1 covers 8 bases. The junction had 18 bases not matched to a gene; V was cut back by 7 bases and J by 1 base. Germline V CDR1 and CDR2: MGHDK, SYGVNS. The CDR3 is made up of 19 amino acids. The DNA for the CDR3 is TGTGCCAGCATACCACCAAATATCAGGGGGCAAGGGAGCAATCAGCCCCAGCATTTT. Its protein product is CASIPPNIRGQGSNQPQHF.

The rearrangement links TRBV12-3 or TRBV12-4 to TRBJ2-5; D is perhaps TRBD2 (5 bases). The V end lost 11 bases, the J end lost 4 bases, and 8 bases lay between the germline ends. The CDR3 loop spans 10 amino acids. CDR3 in DNA: TGTGCCCGCCGGGGAGAGACCCAGTACTTC. Its translation is CARRGETQYF.

This clonotype was observed a few times. The rearrangement joins TRBV20-1 to TRBJ2-7; D gene ambiguous. The ends were cut back, 6 bases at V and 6 bases at J, with 21 bases in the middle. Per germline, CDR1 DFQATT and CDR2 SNEGSKA (reference sequence). The CDR3 has 14 residues. CDR3 residues: CSAPPRSRPREQYF. CDR3 sequence (DNA): TGCAGTGCGCCCCCGCGGAGTCGGCCCCGCGAGCAGTACTTC.

The rearrangement joins TRBV5-1 to TRBJ1-6; 7 nucleotides match TRBD1. Per germline, CDR1 SGHRS and CDR2 YFSETQ. This CDR3 region has 16 residues. V trimming: 4 bases; J trimming: 8 bases; junction bases outside the gene matches: 12. This chain's CDR3 is CASSRQGLGADSPLHF. The CDR3 region has the DNA TGCGCCAGCAGCCGACAGGGATTGGGTGCGGATTCACCCCTCCACTTT.

This sequence joins TRBV3-1 and TRBJ1-5; maybe TRBD1 (5 bases). The CDR3 is made up of 15 amino acids. CDR1 and CDR2 from the germline V gene are LGHDT and YNNKEL (reference sequence). The V end lost 3 bases, the J end lost 4 bases, and 13 bases lay between the germline ends. The CDR3 protein is CASSHDDRRNQPQHF. Written as DNA, the CDR3 is TGTGCCAGCAGCCATGATGACAGAAGGAATCAGCCCCAGCATTTT.

J is TRBJ2-5 and V is TRBV6-6, with unresolved D. The CDR3 has 13 residues. Germline V gene sequence: CDR1 MNHNY, CDR2 SVGAGI (reference sequence). Trimming left V 2 bases short and J 5 bases short, with 9 bases between. The DNA of the CDR3 is TGTGCCAGCAGTTACAGGGCTGCCGAGACCCAGTACTTC. It translates to CASSYRAAETQYF.

Only a few counts were recorded for this clonotype. The chain combines TRBV12-3 or TRBV12-4 with TRBJ1-1; the D gene is possibly TRBD1 (5 bases). Trimming took off 8 bases at V and 4 bases at J, with 17 bases between the two ends. The CDR3 is made up of 14 amino acids. The CDR3 region is CASRPLGPSTEAFF. The CDR3 DNA sequence: TGTGCCAGCCGACCCTTGGGGCCTTCCACTGAAGCTTTCTTT.

The chain carries TRBV6-2 or TRBV6-3 and TRBJ1-1; a weak D match, TRBD1 (5 bases). CDR3 size: 13 residues. V was trimmed by 2 bases and J by 3 bases, leaving 7 bases between them. CDR1 MNHEY and CDR2 SVGEGT come from the germline V gene. CDR3 sequence: CASSYAGYTEAFF. The CDR3 coding sequence is TGTGCCAGCAGTTACGCAGGGTACACTGAAGCTTTCTTT.

This clonotype was seen only once. The V and J genes are TRBV29-1 and TRBJ2-7; 8 bases are shared with TRBD1. CDR3 length: 12 residues. The germline CDR1 and CDR2 sequences are SQVTM and ANQGSEA. V was clipped by 7 bases and J by 2 bases; unmatched bases: 4. This CDR3 reads CSGQGATYEQYF. The CDR3 nucleotides are TGCAGCGGTCAGGGGGCCACCTACGAGCAGTACTTC.

The chain carries TRBV5-6 and TRBJ1-3; 11 bases match TRBD1. V lost 4 bases and J lost 4; bases outside the gene matches: 4. CDR1 and CDR2 (germline): SGHDT, YYEEEE. The CDR3 totals 15 residues. CDR3 DNA sequence: TGTGCCAGCAGCCCCGGGACAGGGGGAGGAAACACCATATATTTT. Amino acid sequence: CASSPGTGGGNTIYF.

The chain combines TRBV28 with TRBJ1-1; D call uncertain. The CDR3 has 12 amino acids. Germline V gene lookup returns CDR1 MDHEN and CDR2 SYDVKM. Trimming took 4 bases from V and 11 from J, leaving 14 bases between them. CDR3 region: CASSSSGERAFF. DNA of the CDR3: TGTGCCAGCAGTTCCTCAGGAGAGAGGGCTTTCTTT.

Here the CDR3 reads CSAERARGMAGELFF. The CDR3 bases are TGCAGTGCAGAGAGGGCTAGGGGGATGGCCGGGGAGCTGTTTTTT. The chain uses TRBV20-1 and TRBJ2-2, with a weak D call TRBD1 (6 bases). The V and J ends lost 6 bases and 6 bases respectively, with 20 bases between them. The CDR3 runs to 15 residues. Per the germline V gene, CDR1 is DFQATT and CDR2 is SNEGSKA (reference sequence).

There are a few counts of this clonotype. The DNA for the CDR3 is TGTGCCAGTAGTCCAACAGGGAGCCATGGCTACACCTTC. It translates to CASSPTGSHGYTF. The chain combines TRBV19 with TRBJ1-2; weak D call: TRBD1 (6 bases). CDR3 length: 13 residues. Germline V gives CDR1 LNHDA, CDR2 SQIVND (reference sequence). The V and J ends lost 5 bases and 6 bases respectively, with 13 bases between them.